Detailed here is one T cell receptor (beta chain). Measured with immunoSEQ multiplex PCR; TCRdb has only the in-frame clones, and not every one. This table has 200,000 or so clones, 75% to 90% appearing once. CDR3 length: 18 amino acids. CDR1 SQVTM and CDR2 ANQGSEA come from the germline V gene. V was shortened by 8 bases and J by 3 bases, with 31 bases between the two germline ends. These data are taken from a study of blood T cell repertoires in COVID-19. The rearrangement links TRBV29-1 to TRBJ1-1, with D possibly TRBD1 on 6 matching bases. The sequence came from a woman in her forties with acute COVID-19. Material: PBMCs or T cells enriched from blood (not recorded which). CDR3 sequence (DNA): TGCAGCTTCTCGAAGGTGGGGGGGCACCTTGGAGAACACACTGAAGCTTTCTTT. Translation: CSFSKVGGHLGEHTEAFF.